Listed below are T cell receptor beta chains from one sample, sequenced in a study of blood T cell repertoires in COVID-19. The method was immunoSEQ multiplex PCR; TCRdb's version includes in-frame clones alone and lacks a portion of them. The sample shows approximately 69,000 clones, about 70% of them seen only once. Sequencing was performed on peripheral blood. The receptors stem from a man aged 55 to 69 with acute or convalescent COVID-19. The CDR3 runs from the conserved cysteine through the conserved F or W. The D gene is left open where the match is weak. Clone size is given for some rows only: seen once, a few or many times, or a class if the clone is expanded.

D gene	V gene	J gene	clone size	CDR3 DNA	CDR3 protein
TRBD2	TRBV28	TRBJ2-1	.	TGTGCCACCAATGAAGGCGGGAGGAACAATGAGCAGTTCTTC	CATNEGGRNNEQFF
.	TRBV4-1	TRBJ1-6	.	TGCGCCAGCAGCCAGGGATGGGACACCTATAATTCACCCCTCCACTTT	CASSQGWDTYNSPLHF
TRBD2	TRBV2	TRBJ2-2	.	TGTGCCAGCAGTGAACAGCCTAGCGGGGGGGCCGACACCGGGGAGCTGTTTTTT	CASSEQPSGGADTGELFF
.	TRBV5-1	TRBJ2-1	.	TGCGCCAGCAGCTTGGAGCTGAATGAGCAGTTCTTC	CASSLELNEQFF
.	TRBV30	TRBJ1-3	.	TGTGCCTGGACCGATCCCCGGCCCCGGGGCACCATATATTTT	CAWTDPRPRGTIYF
TRBD1	TRBV5-4	TRBJ2-1	.	TGTGCCAGCAGCTTGGCGGGACAGGTCTACAATGAGCAGTTCTTC	CASSLAGQVYNEQFF
.	TRBV4-2	TRBJ1-2	.	TGTGCCAGCAGCCAAGATGTCGGGGGGCAGGGCTACACCTTC	CASSQDVGGQGYTF
.	TRBV5-1	TRBJ1-1	.	TGCGCCAGCAGCTGGGGGGTCAACACTGAAGCTTTCTTT	CASSWGVNTEAFF
.	TRBV2	TRBJ2-2	.	TGTGCCAGCATGGCCAGGAACCCTACCGGGGAGCTGTTTTTT	CASMARNPTGELFF
TRBD1	TRBV4-1	TRBJ2-3	.	TGCGCCAGCAGCCGAAGGGACAGGGGGGAGGCAGATACGCAGTATTTT	CASSRRDRGEADTQYF
TRBD1	TRBV5-4	TRBJ2-5	.	TGTGCCAGCAGCTTAATGACAGGGGGCGCGGGGACCCAGTACTTC	CASSLMTGGAGTQYF
TRBD2	TRBV6-1	TRBJ2-1	.	TGTGCCAGCAGTGATAGATTTACTAGCGGGGGCAATGAGCAGTTCTTC	CASSDRFTSGGNEQFF
TRBD1	TRBV5-1	TRBJ2-5	few	TGCGCCAGCAGGACGGGACAGTTCCAAGAGACCCAGTACTTC	CASRTGQFQETQYF
TRBD1	TRBV5-1	TRBJ2-7	.	TGCGCCAGCAGCTTAGACAGGGTAGGCGACGAGCAGTACTTC	CASSLDRVGDEQYF
.	TRBV5-5	TRBJ2-5	.	TGTGCCAGCAGCTTGAACACACCGGGGACCCAGTACTTC	CASSLNTPGTQYF
TRBD1	TRBV5-1	TRBJ1-4	.	TGCGCCAGCAGCTTCTACAGGGGATCGCGTGAAAAACTGTTTTTT	CASSFYRGSREKLFF
TRBD1	TRBV9	TRBJ1-3	.	TGTGCCAGCAGCGTGGGACAGGGGGAAGGAAACACCATATATTTT	CASSVGQGEGNTIYF
.	TRBV6-5	TRBJ2-1	.	TGTGCCAGCACCCGCAGGGGATACAATGAGCAGTTCTTC	CASTRRGYNEQFF
TRBD2	TRBV2	TRBJ2-5	.	TGTGCCAGCAGCGGACACGGGACTAGCGGGGGGCCCGGTTTCGGGGAGACCCAGTACTTC	CASSGHGTSGGPGFGETQYF
TRBD1	TRBV19	TRBJ2-6	.	TGTGCCAGTAGAAAGGGGGCGGCTGGGGCCAACGTCCTGACTTTC	CASRKGAAGANVLTF
TRBD1	TRBV6-6	TRBJ1-3	.	TGTGCCAGCAGAACAGGGGGTTCCTCTGGAAACACCATATATTTT	CASRTGGSSGNTIYF
.	TRBV5-5	TRBJ1-2	once	TGTGCCAGCAGCTTCCCGCGGGGGGCGGGTGGCTACACCTTC	CASSFPRGAGGYTF
TRBD1	TRBV28	TRBJ2-5	few	TGTGCCAGCAGTTACAGGGGGAGGGAGACCCAGTACTTC	CASSYRGRETQYF
.	TRBV6-6	TRBJ1-1	.	TGTGCCAGCTGTAAAGGGTTCGGACAGTCGACTGAAGCTTTCTTT	CASCKGFGQSTEAFF
TRBD1	TRBV5-1	TRBJ1-6	.	TGCGCCAGCAGCCGGGACAGGGAGAATTCACCCCTCCACTTT	CASSRDRENSPLHF
.	TRBV5-4	TRBJ1-1	.	TGTGCCAGCAGCTTGGACGGGGGGGGGAACACTGAAGCTTTCTTT	CASSLDGGGNTEAFF
TRBD2	TRBV5-4	TRBJ2-3	.	TGTGCCAGCAGCTTGGCGGGGGGGCAGACAGATACGCAGTATTTT	CASSLAGGQTDTQYF
TRBD1	TRBV5-1	TRBJ2-7	.	TGCGCCAGCAGCACAGACAGGGGGCGGGAGCAGTACTTC	CASSTDRGREQYF
.	TRBV5-4	TRBJ2-4	.	TGTGCCAGCAGCGAGACAGGGGAGGGCATTCAGTACTTC	CASSETGEGIQYF
TRBD1	TRBV28	TRBJ1-2	.	TGTGCCAGTCGCCCGGGACAGGAAATCTATGGCTACACCTTC	CASRPGQEIYGYTF
TRBD1	TRBV19	TRBJ1-6	few	TGTGCCAGTAGGCCCGGGACAGAAAATTCACCCCTCCACTTT	CASRPGTENSPLHF
TRBD1	TRBV30	TRBJ1-4	.	TGTGCCTGGAACCACGTCAGACAGGGGGCGGAAGAAAAACTGTTTTTT	CAWNHVRQGAEEKLFF
.	TRBV28	TRBJ2-2	.	TGTGCCAGCAGTTCCCCCGGTCGCGGGGAGCTGTTTTTT	CASSSPGRGELFF
.	TRBV9	TRBJ2-5	few	TGTGCCAGCCCCGAGGCGTTACAAGAGACCCAGTACTTC	CASPEALQETQYF
.	TRBV6-5	TRBJ1-1	.	TGTGCCAGCATTCAGCGGGGTAGAGACACTGAAGCTTTCTTT	CASIQRGRDTEAFF
.	TRBV5-1	TRBJ1-3	.	TGCGCCAGCAGCTTGGTCAGCTCTGGAAACACCATATATTTT	CASSLVSSGNTIYF
.	TRBV5-1	TRBJ2-7	.	TGCGCCAGCAGCTTGGAGGGGCAGGGCGCCTACGAGCAGTACTTC	CASSLEGQGAYEQYF
.	TRBV10-3	TRBJ1-3	few	TGTGCCATCAGTGAGGCTCGGGACTCTGGAAACACCATATATTTT	CAISEARDSGNTIYF
.	TRBV30	TRBJ1-1	.	TGTGCCTGGAGTGTAGGAGTGCCGGATGCTGAAGCTTTCTTT	CAWSVGVPDAEAFF
TRBD1	TRBV7-2	TRBJ2-3	.	TGTGCCAGCAGCTTCGACAGGGGTCTCACAGATACGCAGTATTTT	CASSFDRGLTDTQYF
TRBD1	TRBV5-4	TRBJ1-2	.	TGTGCCAGCAGCTCGGGACAGTATGGCTACACCTTC	CASSSGQYGYTF
TRBD1	TRBV18	TRBJ2-2	few	TGTGCCAGCTCACGGGCCGGACAGGCTGCGGGGGAGCTGTTTTTT	CASSRAGQAAGELFF
TRBD2	TRBV11-2	TRBJ2-5	.	TGTGCCAGCGTCAGAGGGACTAGAAGCCTAGAGACCCAGTACTTC	CASVRGTRSLETQYF
.	TRBV7-9	TRBJ2-5	.	TGTGCCAGCAGCCCCGATTCGGGCCAAGAGACCCAGTACTTC	CASSPDSGQETQYF
TRBD2	TRBV13	TRBJ2-7	.	TGTGCCAGCAGCTTAGAGGGAGGGCAAGCCTACGAGCAGTACTTC	CASSLEGGQAYEQYF
.	TRBV9	TRBJ2-5	.	TGTGCCAGCAGCTTACAGATCACGGTCCAAGAGACCCAGTACTTC	CASSLQITVQETQYF
.	TRBV28	TRBJ1-6	.	TGTGCCAGCACCCCCCCCTCCCTAGGTCCCCTCCACTTT	CASTPPSLGPLHF
TRBD1	TRBV7-2	TRBJ1-4	.	TGTGCCAGCAGCCCCCGGGCACAGGGGGGTGAAAAACTGTTTTTT	CASSPRAQGGEKLFF
.	TRBV19	TRBJ2-2	.	TGTGCCAGTAGTATAGGTCGGACTCCGACCGGGGAGCTGTTTTTT	CASSIGRTPTGELFF
.	TRBV11-3	TRBJ2-3	.	TGTGCCAGCAGCTTTGGAGGGGAAGATACGCAGTATTTT	CASSFGGEDTQYF
TRBD1	TRBV5-1	TRBJ1-6	once	TGCGCCAGCAGCGTCCAACAGGGGGCAGGGTCACCCCTCCACTTT	CASSVQQGAGSPLHF
.	TRBV2	TRBJ2-5	medium-sized	TGTGCCAGCAGTGAGTCAACTAGCACGGAGACCCAGTACTTC	CASSESTSTETQYF
.	TRBV11-3	TRBJ2-1	.	TGTGCCAGCAGCGCCGGGTGGAATGAGCAGTTCTTC	CASSAGWNEQFF
.	TRBV5-6	TRBJ1-1	.	TGTGCCAGCAGCTTGGCGTCAGGTCAATGGGTTAACACTGAAGCTTTCTTT	CASSLASGQWVNTEAFF
.	TRBV18	TRBJ2-2	.	TGTGCCAGCTCACTTATGGGACTTACGAACACCGGGGAGCTGTTTTTT	CASSLMGLTNTGELFF